This T cell receptor beta chain comes out of a study of beta chain features in type 1 diabetes. The study, taken as a whole, reports: There was a moderate but significant shortening of TCRB CDR3s in all four CD4+ subsets of Type 1 diabetes patients.

The investigators reverse transcribed all of the isolated RNA, so they sequenced expressed TCRB transcripts. Produced via immunoSEQ multiplex PCR; TCRdb's table is partial and in-frame only. There are almost 350,000 clones in the sample; about 20% occur only once, and about 0.044% lies in the top ten. The CDR3 consists of 15 residues. The V gene's germline CDR1 is SEHNR and CDR2 FQNEAQ (reference sequence). The germline V and J ends were trimmed by 3 bases and 2 bases, with 11 bases remaining between them. This clone appeared a few times. Its antigen is undetermined. The V call is TRBV7-9, the J call TRBJ2-1, with no clear D. This sequence was found in a woman aged 18-29 years in good health. Sequenced sample: naive CD4+ T cells from blood. CDR3 sequence: CASSLVRRTYNEQFF. CDR3 nucleotides: TGTGCCAGCAGCTTGGTGCGGCGGACCTACAATGAGCAGTTCTTC.